This TCR beta chain was captured in a study of neurological immune-mediated disorders. The sample holds a few counts of this clonotype. TCRdb re-called the 5' RACE reads with MiXCR, one entry per CDR3 protein. The table records 46,000 or so distinct CDR3 sequences, approximately 10% of them present only once. Germline-derived CDR1 and CDR2 are LNHDA and SQIVND (reference sequence). This CDR3 contains 12 residues. Trimming took off 7 bases at V and 9 bases at J, with 13 bases between the two ends. The TCR comes from a woman aged 40 to 50 with HTLV-1-associated myelopathy (HAM/TSP). Specimen: PBMCs. The chain couples TRBV19 to TRBJ2-1, with D hard to call. CDR3 DNA: TGTGCCAGTACTGGTGCTCCGGGTGAGCAGTTCTTC. It encodes CASTGAPGEQFF.